The 30 T cell receptor beta chains below come from one sample, sequenced in a study of blood T cell repertoires in COVID-19. The protocol was immunoSEQ multiplex PCR, while the TCRdb copy is restricted to in-frame clones and leaves out a portion. The sample holds roughly 84,000 clones; approximately 81% are singletons and the top ten take less than 20%. The sequencing input was peripheral blood. The receptors stem from a woman older than 75 with acute or convalescent COVID-19.

The chain carries TRBV10-3 and TRBJ2-2; 11 bases match TRBD1. Germline loops: CDR1 ENHRY, CDR2 SYGVKD. Unmatched junction bases numbered 9, after V lost 7 bases and J lost 5 bases. The length of the CDR3 is 16 residues. DNA of the CDR3: TGTGCCATCAACGGACCCGGGACAGGGGGAACCGGGGAGCTGTTTTTT. This gives the protein CAINGPGTGGTGELFF.

A few counts support this clone. V is TRBV6-5 and J is TRBJ1-2, with D possibly matching TRBD1 (5 bases). The CDR3 runs to 13 residues. From germline, CDR1 is MNHEY and CDR2 SVGAGI. Trimming removed 4 bases from V and 4 bases from J, with 10 bases in between. The DNA for the CDR3 is TGTGCCAGCAGTTTTACAACAGGCTATGGCTACACCTTC. It encodes CASSFTTGYGYTF.

CDR3 in amino acids: CASNARETQYF. In nucleotides, the CDR3 is TGTGCCAGCAACGCGCGGGAGACCCAGTACTTC. V gene TRBV6-6 combines with J gene TRBJ2-5; D ambiguous. Germline V gene lookup returns CDR1 MNHNY and CDR2 SVGAGI (reference sequence). V gave up 7 bases and J gave up 5 bases, with 8 bases separating them. The CDR3 is made up of 11 amino acids.

The V and J genes are TRBV5-6 and TRBJ1-2, with D perhaps matching TRBD1 (6 bases). V was pared by 1 base and J by 8 bases, with 12 bases between. The CDR3 covers 13 residues. Germline CDR1 and CDR2: SGHDT and YYEEEE. This CDR3 reads CASSLPRGVGYTF. CDR3 nucleotides: TGTGCCAGCAGCTTGCCCAGGGGAGTGGGCTACACCTTC. Using reference TRBV5-6 and TRBJ1-2 for the parts outside the CDR3, the full variable domain is DAGVTQSPTHLIKTRGQQVTLRCSPKSGHDTVSWYQQALGQGPQFIFQYYEEEERQRGNFPDRFSGHQFPNYSSELNVNALLLGDSALYLCASSLPRGVGYTFGSGTRLTVV.

CDR3 residues: CASSNRPNDLQYF. Here the CDR3 DNA reads TGTGCCAGCAGCAATAGACCGAACGACTTACAGTACTTC. This chain uses TRBV21-1 with TRBJ2-4; TRBD2 is the table's D call and was not checked against the DNA. TRBV21-1 is labeled a pseudogene. The CDR3 spans 13 residues.

This sequence joins TRBV7-9 and TRBJ2-5; 13 bases match TRBD2. The CDR3 has 17 residues. The trim removed 3 bases at V and 1 base at J, leaving 5 bases unmatched. CDR1 and CDR2 (germline): SEHNR, FQNEAQ (reference sequence). The CDR3 sequence is CASSLQGLAGSQETQYF. In DNA form, the CDR3 reads TGTGCCAGCAGCTTGCAGGGACTAGCGGGGAGCCAAGAGACCCAGTACTTC. Combining the CDR3 with reference TRBV7-9 and TRBJ2-5 gives the whole variable domain DTGVSQNPRHKITKRGQNVTFRCDPISEHNRLYWYRQTLGQGPEFLTYFQNEAQLEKSRLLSDRFSAERPKGSFSTLEIQRTEQGDSAMYLCASSLQGLAGSQETQYFGPGTRLLVL.

The rearrangement links TRBV19 to TRBJ1-2; D may be TRBD1 (5 bases). The CDR3 spans 16 residues. The V and J ends lost 1 base and 7 bases respectively, with 19 bases between them. Per the germline V gene, CDR1 is LNHDA and CDR2 is SQIVND (reference sequence). CDR3 protein: CASSIGRVGKIGGYTF. The CDR3, as DNA: TGTGCCAGTAGTATAGGCAGGGTCGGCAAAATTGGTGGCTACACCTTC. The full variable domain, its missing parts supplied by reference TRBV19 and TRBJ1-2, is DGGITQSPKYLFRKEGQNVTLSCEQNLNHDAMYWYRQDPGQGLRLIYYSQIVNDFQKGDIAEGYSVSREKKESFPLTVTSAQKNPTAFYLCASSIGRVGKIGGYTFGSGTRLTVV.

The chain recombines TRBV28 with TRBJ2-7; 7 nucleotides agree with TRBD1. CDR1 and CDR2 (germline): MDHEN, SYDVKM. V was pared by 5 bases and J by 2 bases, with 9 bases of the junction left unmatched. The CDR3 loop spans 15 amino acids. The CDR3 region has the DNA TGTGCCAGCAGTCCCGATGGGCAGGGGGCCTACGAGCAGTACTTC. It yields the protein CASSPDGQGAYEQYF.

Only a few counts were recorded for this clone. The rearrangement joins TRBV28 to TRBJ1-4; TRBD1 agrees at 10 bases. Germline V gene sequence: CDR1 MDHEN, CDR2 SYDVKM. J was trimmed by 7 bases and V by 7 bases; bases with no gene match: 9. The CDR3 runs to 15 residues. The CDR3 loop is CASMGGGTGVEKLFF. Here the CDR3 DNA reads TGTGCCAGCATGGGAGGAGGGACAGGGGTTGAAAAACTGTTTTTT.

V is TRBV24-1 and J is TRBJ2-3; 9 bases are shared with TRBD2. Germline assignment: CDR1 KGHDR and CDR2 SFDVKD. The junction had 8 bases not matched to a gene; V was cut back by 4 bases and J by 7 bases. The CDR3 has 15 amino acids. The CDR3 region is CATSDPGTSTHTQYF. In DNA form, the CDR3 reads TGTGCCACCAGTGACCCCGGGACTAGCACCCATACGCAGTATTTT.

This clone was detected once. V and J are TRBV7-6 and TRBJ1-1, with D perhaps TRBD1 (5 bases). Germline V gene data show CDR1 as SGHVS and CDR2 as FNYEAQ. Trimming cost V 5 bases and J 7 bases, with 17 bases left between them. The CDR3 runs to 14 residues. CDR3 bases: TGTGCCAGCAGCGTCTCTCGGGGGTGGGGTGAAGCTTTCTTT. It specifies CASSVSRGWGEAFF.

J is TRBJ2-5 and V is TRBV5-6; 9 bases are shared with TRBD2. Germline loops: CDR1 SGHDT, CDR2 YYEEEE. After removal of 5 bases from V and 5 bases from J, the junction contained 13 bases not matched to a gene. The CDR3 is 16 amino acids. CDR3 amino acids: CASSPIWGTSSETQYF. CDR3 sequence (DNA): TGTGCCAGCAGTCCCATTTGGGGGACTAGCAGCGAGACCCAGTACTTC.

This clone is a singleton in its sample. The chain joins TRBV11-2 to TRBJ2-5; 10 nucleotides line up with TRBD2. With 1 base clipped from V and 2 bases from J, the junction kept 4 bases outside the gene matches. Germline CDR1 is SGHAT and CDR2 is FQNNGV. The CDR3 length is 16 residues. The CDR3 sequence: CASSLGQRGGQETQYF. CDR3 sequence (DNA): TGTGCCAGCAGCTTAGGTCAGCGGGGGGGACAAGAGACCCAGTACTTC.

This chain links TRBV7-9 with TRBJ2-2; the D is unclear. V was trimmed by 0 bases and J by 5 bases, leaving 7 bases between them. This CDR3 is 14 amino acids long. The germline V gene has CDR1 SEHNR and CDR2 FQNEAQ (reference sequence). The CDR3 protein is CASSLAARTGELFF. CDR3 coding DNA: TGTGCCAGCAGCTTAGCGGCGAGGACCGGGGAGCTGTTTTTT.

The chain joins TRBV2 to TRBJ2-5; a weak D match, TRBD2 (6 bases). V was clipped by 5 bases and J by 0 bases, with 10 bases between them. Germline lookup yields CDR1 SNHLY and CDR2 FYNNEI. CDR3 length equals 14 residues. CDR3 loop: CASSHSGHQETQYF. The DNA of the CDR3 is TGTGCCAGCAGTCATAGCGGCCACCAAGAGACCCAGTACTTC.

The rearrangement links TRBV7-6 to TRBJ1-5; D unresolved. From germline, CDR1 is SGHVS and CDR2 FNYEAQ. The CDR3 loop spans 13 amino acids. V gave up 1 base and J gave up 5 bases, with 6 bases separating them. CDR3 residues: CASSLGSDQPQHF. CDR3 bases: TGTGCCAGCAGCTTAGGGTCGGATCAGCCCCAGCATTTT. The variable domain in full, with the rest retrieved from reference TRBV7-6 and TRBJ1-5, is GAGVSQSPRYKVTKRGQDVALRCDPISGHVSLYWYRQALGQGPEFLTYFNYEAQQDKSGLPNDRFSAERPEGSISTLTIQRTEQRDSAMYRCASSLGSDQPQHFGDGTRLSIL.

The V gene is TRBV7-2, the J gene TRBJ1-6; the match to TRBD1 covers 12 bases. There are 15 residues in the CDR3. V lost 4 bases and J lost 7; bases outside the gene matches: 2. Germline CDR1 SGHTA, CDR2 FQGNSA. CDR3 sequence reads: CASSWGTGGNSPLHF. CDR3 nucleotides: TGTGCCAGCAGCTGGGGGACAGGGGGCAATTCACCCCTCCACTTT. The full variable domain, with the rest looked up from reference TRBV7-2 and TRBJ1-6, is GAGVSQSPSNKVTEKGKDVELRCDPISGHTALYWYRQSLGQGLEFLIYFQGNSAPDKSGLPSDRFSAERTGGSVSTLTIQRTQQEDSAVYLCASSWGTGGNSPLHFGNGTRLTVT.

The J gene is TRBJ2-2, the V gene TRBV6-5; a possible D gene is TRBD2 (6 bases). V dropped 7 bases and J dropped 5 bases, with 17 bases sitting between them. There are 15 residues in the CDR3. Per germline, CDR1 MNHEY and CDR2 SVGAGI. CDR3 nucleotides: TGTGCCAGCATTGGGGGGACGGTGAGAACCGGGGAGCTGTTTTTT. It specifies CASIGGTVRTGELFF.

This chain links TRBV6-2 or TRBV6-3 with TRBJ1-2; D gene ambiguous. The germline V and J ends were trimmed by 5 bases and 0 bases, with 25 bases remaining between them. This CDR3 contains 19 residues. The V gene's germline CDR1 is MNHEY and CDR2 SVGEGT. Here the CDR3 reads CASSPPNLAWLGPNYGYTF. The CDR3 DNA reads as TGTGCCAGCAGTCCACCTAACCTCGCATGGCTGGGCCCTAACTATGGCTACACCTTC.

This sequence joins TRBV10-1 and TRBJ2-3; TRBD2 aligns across 9 bases. Germline CDR1 reads WNHNN; CDR2 reads SYGVQD (reference sequence). V shed 4 bases, J shed 4 bases, and the junction held 9 bases outside the gene matches. The CDR3 totals 16 residues. This CDR3 reads CASSGFRTSVADTQYF. The CDR3 DNA reads TGCGCCAGCAGTGGATTCCGGACTAGCGTGGCAGATACGCAGTATTTT.

The chain combines TRBV6-6 with TRBJ1-1; 7 nucleotides align to TRBD1. J was trimmed by 5 bases and V by 6 bases; bases with no gene match: 9. This CDR3 comprises 14 residues. Per the germline V gene, CDR1 is MNHNY and CDR2 is SVGAGI (reference sequence). CDR3 loop: CASRTAQGKTEAFF. The CDR3 DNA reads TGTGCCAGCAGGACGGCACAGGGGAAGACTGAAGCTTTCTTT.

The chain carries TRBV5-5 and TRBJ1-1, with no clear D. CDR1 and CDR2 from the germline V gene are SGHKS and YYEKEE (reference sequence). CDR3 size: 13 residues. Trimming removed 0 bases at V and 0 bases at J, with 3 bases between. CDR3 loop: CASSLAVNTEAFF. The CDR3 DNA follows: TGTGCCAGCAGCTTGGCTGTGAACACTGAAGCTTTCTTT.

The chain carries TRBV6-4 and TRBJ1-1; the D is unclear. The CDR3 totals 15 residues. Germline CDR1 MRHNA, CDR2 SNTAGT. Trimming pared 0 bases from V and 4 bases from J, leaving 12 bases between. CDR3 DNA sequence: TGTGCCAGCAGTGACTCGAGGTCGCCGTTCACTGAAGCTTTCTTT. Translation: CASSDSRSPFTEAFF.

V is TRBV5-6 and J is TRBJ1-1, with D maybe TRBD1 (5 bases). CDR1 is SGHDT, CDR2 YYEEEE, per germline. V lost 0 bases, J lost 4 bases, and 16 bases lay in between. The CDR3 covers 16 residues. CDR3 bases: TGTGCCAGCAGCTTGGTCGGGGGTTCGGGTAGCACTGAAGCTTTCTTT. Protein product: CASSLVGGSGSTEAFF.

This clone was seen a handful of times. The CDR3 DNA follows: TGTGCCAGCAGGTTGACAGGGGGGGACACTGAAGCTTTCTTT. The encoded protein is CASRLTGGDTEAFF. The V gene is TRBV14, the J gene TRBJ1-1; 9 bases agree with TRBD1. The trim removed 6 bases at V and 3 bases at J, leaving 5 bases unmatched. Germline loops: CDR1 SGHDN, CDR2 FVKESK. The CDR3 is 14 amino acids.

The genes are TRBV3-1 (or the pseudogene TRBV3-2) and TRBJ1-4; no clear D. CDR1 is LGHDT, CDR2 YNNKEL, per germline (reference sequence). V lost 1 base and J 5 bases, leaving 5 bases between the germline ends. The CDR3 is 13 residues long. The CDR3 DNA reads as TGTGCCAGCAGCCAAGTTTTAAATGAAAAACTGTTTTTT. As protein: CASSQVLNEKLFF.

The gene calls are TRBV3-1 (or the pseudogene TRBV3-2) and TRBJ2-7; 11 nucleotides agree with TRBD2. The V segment lost 2 bases and the J segment 2 bases; nucleotides outside the gene matches: 11. CDR1 LGHDT and CDR2 YNNKEL come from the germline V gene (reference sequence). The CDR3 sequence is 18 residues long. The CDR3 is CASSQWEPGLAATYEQYF. The CDR3 DNA reads as TGTGCCAGCAGCCAATGGGAACCGGGACTAGCGGCTACCTACGAGCAGTACTTC.

The chain uses TRBV2 and TRBJ1-4; D is ambiguous. The CDR3 length is 11 residues. Deletions cut 8 bases from V and 4 bases from J, with 5 bases between. The germline V gene encodes CDR1 SNHLY and CDR2 FYNNEI. CDR3 sequence reads: CASFNNEKLFF. The CDR3 DNA reads TGTGCCAGCTTCAATAATGAAAAACTGTTTTTT.

The sample holds one count of this clone. J is TRBJ1-2 and V is TRBV12-3 or TRBV12-4; D is possibly TRBD1 (5 bases). The CDR3 loop spans 13 amino acids. Trimming shortened V by 2 bases and J by 8 bases, and 12 bases separated the two germline ends. The CDR3 reads CASSLNSGRGYTF. The CDR3 nucleotides are TGTGCCAGCAGTTTAAATTCAGGGCGCGGCTACACCTTC.

The rearrangement joins TRBV5-6 to TRBJ1-2; D might be TRBD1 (6 bases). Germline CDR1 and CDR2: SGHDT and YYEEEE. V lost 2 bases and J lost 6, with 20 bases in between. The CDR3 sequence is 16 residues long. CDR3 protein: CASSLRSQGYGDGYTF. The CDR3 DNA sequence: TGTGCCAGCAGCTTAAGAAGTCAGGGGTATGGTGATGGCTACACCTTC.